This T cell receptor (beta chain) came from a study of T cells expressing NK-cell markers. Looking at the study overall: Of eight sequenced donors, seven were HCMV-seropositive and one HCMV-seronegative.

The CDR3 consists of 14 residues. Germline CDR1 is SGHRS and CDR2 is YFSETQ. As the method of synthesis, 5'RACE template switching with UMIs yielded TCR beta cDNA. TCRdb re-analyzed the 5' RACE reads; it lists each CDR3 protein once, without DNA. This table lists around 380,000 distinct CDR3 sequences. The study, taken as a whole, reports: Among several donors, these clonotypes also ranked first in the CD3+CD56-NKG2C+ fraction.

A remark on this clonotype: Antigen unknown.

Sequenced sample: blood T cells: a sorted CD56 or NKG2C T cell subset, CD4+ or CD8+ T cells, or bulk PBMC T cells (not recorded which). This clonotype originated in a woman aged 50 to 60 in good health. The chain is built from TRBV5-1 and TRBJ1-6; no DNA is available, so the TRBD1 call from TCRdb remains unchecked. CDR3 region: CASSPAGAGRSLHF.